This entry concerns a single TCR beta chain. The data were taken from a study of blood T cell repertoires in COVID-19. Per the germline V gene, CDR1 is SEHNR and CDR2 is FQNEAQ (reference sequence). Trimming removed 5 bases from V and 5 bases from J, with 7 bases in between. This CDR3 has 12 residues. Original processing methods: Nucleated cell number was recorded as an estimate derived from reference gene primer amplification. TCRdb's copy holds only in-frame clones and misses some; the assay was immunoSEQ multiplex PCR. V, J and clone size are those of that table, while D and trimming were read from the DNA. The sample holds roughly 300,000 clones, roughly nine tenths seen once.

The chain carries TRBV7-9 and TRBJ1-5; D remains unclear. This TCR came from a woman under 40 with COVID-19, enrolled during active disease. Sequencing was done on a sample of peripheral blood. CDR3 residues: CASSNTDQPQHF. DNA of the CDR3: TGTGCCAGCAGCAATACAGATCAGCCCCAGCATTTT.